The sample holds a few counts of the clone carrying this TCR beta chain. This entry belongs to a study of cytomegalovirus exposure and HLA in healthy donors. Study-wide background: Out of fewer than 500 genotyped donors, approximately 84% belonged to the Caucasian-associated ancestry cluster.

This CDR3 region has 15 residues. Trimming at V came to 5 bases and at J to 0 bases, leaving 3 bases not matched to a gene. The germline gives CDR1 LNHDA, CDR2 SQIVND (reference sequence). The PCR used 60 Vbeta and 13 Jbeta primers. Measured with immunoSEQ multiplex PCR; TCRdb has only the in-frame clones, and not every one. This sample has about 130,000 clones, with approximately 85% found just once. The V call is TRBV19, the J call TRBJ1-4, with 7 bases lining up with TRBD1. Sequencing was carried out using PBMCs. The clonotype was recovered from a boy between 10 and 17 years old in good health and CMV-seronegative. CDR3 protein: CASSVTGATNEKLFF. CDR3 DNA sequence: TGTGCCAGTAGTGTAACAGGGGCAACTAATGAAAAACTGTTTTTT.